The subject of this entry is one T cell receptor (beta chain). What antigen it recognizes has not been identified. An end of the junction differs from the germline gene, which may be a read error. CDR1 SGHNT and CDR2 YYREEE were looked up in the germline V gene (reference sequence). There are 14 amino acids in the CDR3, from cysteine to phenylalanine inclusive. The kept DNA is CDR3 alone, 42 bases in frame from the first base. The data derive from a study of tumor-infiltrating lymphocytes in glioblastoma multiforme (dated by TCRdb to about 2017). As for the study more broadly: To find out whether intratumoral genomic heterogeneity fosters TIL diversity, the study jointly investigated somatic mutations, TIL diversity and immune response activity.

The AllPrep DNA/RNA mini kit was used to purify genomic DNA and total RNA at the same time from each of the 9 to 11 tumor samples. OD 260/280 ratios above 1.9 and RNA integrity numbers above 6.5 were observed for all RNA. The full study reports these points: Generalizability was limited because only one glioblastoma patient was included in the TCR and somatic mutation analysis. The authors noted that sorting T cells into functional subsets, which was not done in the study, would be a future improvement. Because T cells carry unequal numbers of TCR transcripts, RNA-based TCR sequencing may distort clone frequencies.

TCRB libraries were built from RNA via three nested multiplex PCR rounds using a modified ARM-PCR protocol with multiple V-beta primers and a C-beta primer. TCRB-specific cDNA was synthesized from about 0.5 ug total RNA with ProtoScript II Reverse Transcriptase and a C-beta primer. For the TCRB libraries, no unique molecular identifiers were described. In the third PCR, barcodes and adapters were added over 25 cycles using Deep VentR (exo-) polymerase, and bands of 250-500 bp were then gel purified. TCRB libraries were sequenced on an Illumina HiSeq 2500 with 250 bp paired-end reads. The authors' pipeline ran thus. Reads were cleaned with Trimmomatic, merged with FLASH, assigned V, D and J segments with MiGEC, and analyzed with VDJtools. Repertoire diversity was measured using the Shannon-Wiener diversity index, which was calculated with VDJtools. Using fastp trimming at Q25 and MiXCR clonotype assembly, TCRdb reanalyzed the public sequencing data and kept in-frame beta chains. Every entry covers one CDR3 protein and lists the most common genes and DNA from its rows. These V and J calls rely on TCRdb rather than the paper's analysis. The sample table contains roughly 9,600 distinct CDR3 sequences; only one count was recorded for roughly 70% of them. Approximately 50% of the sample rests with the top ten.

The receptor was isolated from a male donor with glioblastoma. Sequencing used brain tumor tissue. The receptor chain draws on TRBV5-4 and TRBJ1-2; the D segment could be TRBD1, given 6 matching bases. The nucleotide sequence is TGTGCTAGCAGCAGTACAGGGTTTAGCTATGGCTACACCTTC. Its translation is CASSSTGFSYGYTF.